Sequencing of this T cell receptor beta chain was carried out in a study of T cell responses to AZD1222 COVID-19 vaccine. Study-wide results and caveats: Elevations in Spike-specific TCR breadth and depth followed administration of two AZD1222 doses.

Recipients boosted at about 4 weeks or about 12 weeks are pooled. For this clone: The antigen is not known.

Clones were read by immunoSEQ multiplex PCR, and TCRdb kept only the in-frame ones, dropping some. This table has some 150,000 clones, around 90% appearing once. The CDR3 runs 15 residues. V was pared by 2 bases and J by 10 bases, with 15 bases between. Germline V CDR1 and CDR2: LGHDT, YNNKEL (reference sequence). The input for sequencing was peripheral blood, taken 28 days after the second AZD1222 dose. This receptor was obtained from an adult who received the AZD1222 COVID-19 vaccine. The chain couples TRBV3-1 (or the pseudogene TRBV3-2) to TRBJ1-6; no definite D call. The CDR3 sequence: CASSQYLGGVSPLHF. The DNA for the CDR3 is TGTGCCAGCAGCCAATATCTGGGCGGGGTGTCACCCCTCCACTTT.